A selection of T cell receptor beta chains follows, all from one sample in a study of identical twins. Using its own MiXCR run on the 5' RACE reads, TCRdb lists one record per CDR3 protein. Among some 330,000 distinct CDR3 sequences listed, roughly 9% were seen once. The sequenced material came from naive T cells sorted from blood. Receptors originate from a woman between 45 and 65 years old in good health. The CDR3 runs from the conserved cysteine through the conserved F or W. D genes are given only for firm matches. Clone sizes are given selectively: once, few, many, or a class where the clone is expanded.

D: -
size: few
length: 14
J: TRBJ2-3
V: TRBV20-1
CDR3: CSGYEGSSTDTQYF
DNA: TGCAGCGGGTACGAGGGGTCTAGCACAGATACGCAGTATTTT

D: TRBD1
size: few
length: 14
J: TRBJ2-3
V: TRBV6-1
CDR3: CASRRGQGIDTQYF
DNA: TGTGCCAGCAGACGAGGACAGGGAATAGATACGCAGTATTTT

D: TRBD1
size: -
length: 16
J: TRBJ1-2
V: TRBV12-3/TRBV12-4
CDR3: CASSLAGGTGVYGYTF
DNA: TGTGCCAGCAGTTTAGCGGGGGGCACAGGGGTCTATGGCTACACCTTC

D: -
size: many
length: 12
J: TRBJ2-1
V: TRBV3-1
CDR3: CASSLKGLEQFF
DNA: TGTGCCAGCAGCCTCAAGGGGCTTGAGCAGTTCTTC

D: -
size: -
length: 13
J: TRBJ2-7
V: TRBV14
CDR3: CASSQVVGRSQYF
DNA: TGTGCCAGCAGCCAAGTGGTTGGCCGCTCGCAGTACTTC

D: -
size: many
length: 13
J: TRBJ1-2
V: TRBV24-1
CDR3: CATSLASYYGYTF
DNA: TGTGCCACCAGTCTGGCCTCCTACTATGGCTACACCTTC

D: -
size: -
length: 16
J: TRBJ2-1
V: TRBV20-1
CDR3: CSARPIVATEVNEQFF
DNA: TGCAGTGCTAGACCAATCGTAGCCACGGAGGTTAATGAGCAGTTCTTC

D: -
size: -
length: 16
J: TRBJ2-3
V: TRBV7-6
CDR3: CASSFWEKEAGNTQYF
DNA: TGTGCCAGCAGCTTTTGGGAAAAGGAGGCGGGCAATACGCAGTATTTT

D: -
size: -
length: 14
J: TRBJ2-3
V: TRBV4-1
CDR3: CASGQGSSTDTQYF
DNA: TGCGCCAGCGGCCAAGGCTCTAGCACAGATACGCAGTATTTT

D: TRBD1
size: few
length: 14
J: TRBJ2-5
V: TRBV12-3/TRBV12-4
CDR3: CASSLAQGAETQYF
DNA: TGTGCCAGCAGTTTAGCTCAGGGGGCGGAGACCCAGTACTTC

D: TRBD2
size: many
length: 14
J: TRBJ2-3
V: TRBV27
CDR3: CASSLGGRTDTQYF
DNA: TGTGCCAGCAGTTTAGGCGGGAGGACAGATACGCAGTATTTT

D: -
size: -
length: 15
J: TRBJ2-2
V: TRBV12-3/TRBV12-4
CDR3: CASSLGRINTGELFF
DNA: TGTGCCAGCAGTTTGGGGCGGATAAACACCGGGGAGCTGTTTTTT

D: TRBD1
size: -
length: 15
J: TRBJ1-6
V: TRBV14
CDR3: CASSFNTGGGSPLHF
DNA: TGTGCCAGCAGCTTTAATACAGGGGGAGGTTCACCCCTCCACTTT